A selection of T cell receptor beta chains follows, all from one sample in a study of CD8 T cells in ankylosing spondylitis. Via MiXCR, TCRdb re-called the 5' RACE reads, giving one row per CDR3 protein. The sample shows around 25,000 distinct CDR3 sequences, over 2% of them seen only once. The sequencing sample was made of blood, either unsorted or a sorted T cell fraction (not recorded which). Source of these receptors: a female donor with ankylosing spondylitis or in good health (not recorded which). CDR3s include the opening cysteine and the closing phenylalanine or tryptophan. Each record gives: V gene, J gene, D gene, clone size, CDR3 protein, CDR3 DNA. D genes are given only for firm matches. Sizes are listed as once, few or many counts, or a class when the clone is expanded.

v_gene: TRBV9
j_gene: TRBJ2-7
d_gene: -
abundance: many
CDR3aa: CASSVGGGGSYEQYF
CDR3nt: TGTGCCAGCAGCGTAGGTGGTGGGGGCTCCTACGAGCAGTACTTC

v_gene: TRBV9
j_gene: TRBJ2-2
d_gene: -
abundance: many
CDR3aa: CASSVALWRGQNTGELFF
CDR3nt: TGTGCCAGCAGCGTAGCCCTTTGGCGGGGGCAGAACACCGGGGAGCTGTTTTTT

v_gene: TRBV9
j_gene: TRBJ2-2
d_gene: -
abundance: many
CDR3aa: CASSVSLGGAWNTGELFF
CDR3nt: TGTGCCAGCAGCGTATCTCTTGGAGGAGCGTGGAACACCGGGGAGCTGTTTTTT

v_gene: TRBV9
j_gene: TRBJ2-5
d_gene: TRBD2
abundance: many
CDR3aa: CASSPLAGAIETQYF
CDR3nt: TGTGCCAGCAGCCCCCTAGCGGGGGCTATCGAGACCCAGTACTTC

v_gene: TRBV9
j_gene: TRBJ2-3
d_gene: -
abundance: medium-sized
CDR3aa: CASSPLRGISTDTQYF
CDR3nt: TGTGCCAGCAGCCCGCTACGGGGGATTAGCACAGATACGCAGTATTTT

v_gene: TRBV9
j_gene: TRBJ2-3
d_gene: TRBD2
abundance: many
CDR3aa: CASSVSSGGIGTQYF
CDR3nt: TGTGCCAGCAGCGTTTCTAGCGGCGGCATTGGTACGCAGTATTTT

v_gene: TRBV9
j_gene: TRBJ2-3
d_gene: TRBD2
abundance: many
CDR3aa: CASSVDGGGFVGSTDTQYF
CDR3nt: TGTGCCAGCAGCGTAGACGGGGGGGGGTTCGTTGGGAGCACAGATACGCAGTATTTT

v_gene: TRBV9
j_gene: TRBJ1-1
d_gene: TRBD1
abundance: many
CDR3aa: CASSSRTGDTEAFF
CDR3nt: TGTGCCAGCAGCTCGAGGACAGGAGACACTGAAGCTTTCTTT

v_gene: TRBV9
j_gene: TRBJ2-3
d_gene: -
abundance: many
CDR3aa: CASSVGLSTDTQYF
CDR3nt: TGTGCCAGCAGCGTGGGACTTAGCACAGATACGCAGTATTTT

v_gene: TRBV9
j_gene: TRBJ2-7
d_gene: TRBD1
abundance: many
CDR3aa: CASSVAGQVYEQYF
CDR3nt: TGTGCCAGCAGCGTTGCGGGACAGGTATACGAGCAGTACTTC

v_gene: TRBV9
j_gene: TRBJ1-5
d_gene: -
abundance: many
CDR3aa: CASSVAGLTSQPQHF
CDR3nt: TGTGCCAGCAGCGTAGCTGGACTTACCAGTCAGCCCCAGCATTTT

v_gene: TRBV9
j_gene: TRBJ1-4
d_gene: TRBD1
abundance: many
CDR3aa: CASSVGQGAEKLFF
CDR3nt: TGTGCCAGCAGCGTAGGACAGGGGGCTGAAAAACTGTTTTTT

v_gene: TRBV9
j_gene: TRBJ1-4
d_gene: -
abundance: many
CDR3aa: CASSVAGTAAGEKLFF
CDR3nt: TGTGCCAGCAGCGTAGCTGGTACAGCGGCGGGTGAAAAACTGTTTTTT

v_gene: TRBV9
j_gene: TRBJ2-6
d_gene: TRBD1
abundance: many
CDR3aa: CASSVNRGREPPGANVLTF
CDR3nt: TGTGCCAGCAGCGTGAACAGGGGGCGCGAACCGCCTGGGGCCAACGTCCTGACTTTC

v_gene: TRBV9
j_gene: TRBJ2-1
d_gene: -
abundance: many
CDR3aa: CASSPSIEQFF
CDR3nt: TGTGCCAGCAGCCCTTCGATTGAGCAGTTCTTC

v_gene: TRBV9
j_gene: TRBJ1-1
d_gene: TRBD1
abundance: many
CDR3aa: CASDREGNTEAFF
CDR3nt: TGTGCCAGCGACAGGGAGGGGAACACTGAAGCTTTCTTT

v_gene: TRBV9
j_gene: TRBJ2-3
d_gene: -
abundance: many
CDR3aa: CASSAAMPTDTQYF
CDR3nt: TGTGCCAGCAGCGCAGCCATGCCCACAGATACGCAGTATTTT

v_gene: TRBV9
j_gene: TRBJ1-1
d_gene: -
abundance: many
CDR3aa: CASSVGGVWGTEAFF
CDR3nt: TGTGCCAGCAGCGTAGGGGGGGTTTGGGGGACTGAAGCTTTCTTT

v_gene: TRBV9
j_gene: TRBJ1-6
d_gene: -
abundance: many
CDR3aa: CASSVAGGAGDPSPLHF
CDR3nt: TGTGCCAGCAGCGTAGCGGGGGGGGCAGGGGACCCTTCACCCCTCCACTTT

v_gene: TRBV9
j_gene: TRBJ2-2
d_gene: TRBD2
abundance: many
CDR3aa: CASSVLSGSTVGGELFF
CDR3nt: TGTGCCAGCAGCGTATTGAGCGGGAGCACCGTTGGAGGGGAGCTGTTTTTT

v_gene: TRBV9
j_gene: TRBJ2-1
d_gene: TRBD2
abundance: many
CDR3aa: CASSVINSGSHEQFF
CDR3nt: TGTGCCAGCAGCGTCATAAATAGCGGGAGCCATGAGCAGTTCTTC

v_gene: TRBV9
j_gene: TRBJ2-7
d_gene: -
abundance: many
CDR3aa: CASSVGHLGKEQYF
CDR3nt: TGTGCCAGCAGCGTTGGCCATCTCGGAAAGGAGCAGTACTTC

v_gene: TRBV9
j_gene: TRBJ2-2
d_gene: TRBD2
abundance: many
CDR3aa: CASSGLAGGAGNTGELFF
CDR3nt: TGTGCCAGCAGCGGACTAGCGGGAGGGGCGGGGAACACCGGGGAGCTGTTTTTT

v_gene: TRBV9
j_gene: TRBJ2-1
d_gene: TRBD2
abundance: many
CDR3aa: CASSLTSGPSYNEQFF
CDR3nt: TGTGCCAGCAGCCTTACTAGCGGGCCCTCCTACAATGAGCAGTTCTTC

v_gene: TRBV9
j_gene: TRBJ2-5
d_gene: TRBD2
abundance: many
CDR3aa: CASSVGTSGGAGTETQYF
CDR3nt: TGTGCCAGCAGCGTCGGGACTAGCGGGGGGGCCGGGACCGAGACCCAGTACTTC